The 8 T cell receptor beta chains below come from one sample, sequenced in a study of vaccination and CD4 T cells after COVID-19. Their antigens are not known. The treatment is: roughly 10-day PBMC culture with coronavirus spike peptide pools or control peptides (ViraFEST assay). Sequenced with the Oncomine TCR Beta short-read assay was DNA taken from cultured CD4+ T cells. TCRdb re-derived calls from the PCR reads in MiXCR, one entry per CDR3 protein. Seen here are some 9,700 distinct CDR3 sequences, 55% to 75% observed once, and the top ten hold over 35%. The sample consisted of CD4+ T cells from blood, cultured in vitro. The source is a human donor who had recovered from COVID-19.

The chain carries TRBV5-1 and TRBJ2-7, with D possibly matching TRBD1 (5 bases). The CDR3 consists of 13 residues. V shed 6 bases and J shed 5 bases, with 15 bases lying between them. Per germline, CDR1 SGHRS and CDR2 YFSETQ. CDR3 protein: CASTGLVGHEQYF. DNA for the CDR3: TGCGCCAGCACAGGGCTCGTCGGCCACGAGCAGTACTTC.

V is TRBV20-1 and J is TRBJ2-2; no reliable D call. V was clipped by 4 bases and J by 1 base, with 7 bases between them. Germline CDR1 DFQATT, CDR2 SNEGSKA (reference sequence). There are 13 residues in the CDR3. The CDR3 protein is CSAIRRNTGELFF. CDR3 DNA: TGCAGTGCTATCAGGCGGAACACCGGGGAGCTGTTTTTT.

The chain's CDR3 is CASEARGTDTQYF. The CDR3 nucleotides read TGTGCCAGTGAAGCCAGGGGCACAGATACGCAGTATTTT. The chain couples TRBV7-8 to TRBJ2-3; weak D call: TRBD1 (5 bases). The CDR3 runs 13 residues. Germline CDR1 SGHVS, CDR2 FQNEAQ. Trimming stripped 9 bases from V and 1 base from J, with 11 bases between.

The gene calls are TRBV5-8 and TRBJ2-2; D is perhaps TRBD2 (6 bases). V was clipped by 4 bases and J by 7 bases, with 23 bases between them. The CDR3 length is 17 residues. From germline, CDR1 is SGHTS and CDR2 YDEGEE. The CDR3 loop reads CASSPRGGPRRSGELFF. CDR3 DNA: TGTGCCAGCAGCCCGAGAGGAGGGCCCCGTCGGAGCGGGGAGCTGTTTTTT.

V gene TRBV5-4 combines with J gene TRBJ1-1; D may be TRBD1 (6 bases). The CDR3 has 13 amino acids. Germline V CDR1 and CDR2: SGHNT, YYREEE (reference sequence). Trimming shortened V by 3 bases and J by 7 bases, and 13 bases separated the two germline ends. The CDR3 coding sequence is TGTGCCAGCAGCTATGGGGGGGCAGTTGAAGCTTTCTTT. The encoded protein is CASSYGGAVEAFF.

This chain links TRBV4-2 with TRBJ2-7; tentative D call: TRBD2 (6 bases). Germline CDR1 and CDR2: LGHNA and YNFKEQ. The length of the CDR3 is 14 residues. V was shortened by 1 base and J by 1 base, with 8 bases between the two germline ends. The CDR3 here is CASSQVGGSYEQYF. DNA of the CDR3: TGTGCCAGCAGCCAAGTCGGGGGATCCTACGAGCAGTACTTC.

This clonotype occurred a few times. The V call is TRBV2, the J call TRBJ2-5; 11 nucleotides align to TRBD1. The germline V gene encodes CDR1 SNHLY and CDR2 FYNNEI. After removal of 3 bases from V and 5 bases from J, the junction contained 11 bases not matched to a gene. This CDR3 contains 17 residues. As DNA, the CDR3 is TGTGCCAGCAGTGACGGGGGACAGGGGGGGGTCGCTGAGACCCAGTACTTC. It codes for CASSDGGQGGVAETQYF.

The rearrangement uses TRBV27 and TRBJ2-6; D is tentatively TRBD1 or TRBD2 (5 bases each). The CDR3 totals 16 residues. Looked up from germline, CDR1 is MNHEY and CDR2 is SMNVEV (reference sequence). V was pared by 6 bases and J by 2 bases, with 14 bases between. CDR3 region: CASSTLGDPGANVLTF. In nucleotides, the CDR3 is TGTGCCAGCAGCACACTAGGGGACCCTGGGGCCAACGTCCTGACTTTC. Variable domain in full (rest from reference TRBV27 and TRBJ2-6): EAQVTQNPRYLITVTGKKLTVTCSQNMNHEYMSWYRQDPGLGLRQIYYSMNVEVTDKGDVPEGYKVSRKEKRNFPLILESPSPNQTSLYFCASSTLGDPGANVLTFGAGSRLTVL.